This TCR beta chain was sequenced during a study of Ad26.COV2.S vaccination and SARS-CoV-2 variants. Only in-frame clones appear in the TCRdb table, and some are missing; sequencing was by immunoSEQ multiplex PCR. The table lists about 400,000 clones, roughly 90% of them singletons. The CDR3 totals 14 residues. Germline-derived CDR1 and CDR2 are LNHDA and SQIVND (reference sequence). The J segment lost 3 bases and the V segment lost 4 bases, leaving 5 bases of the junction unmatched. The treatment was: around 19 received Ad26.COV2.S at low or high dose, single or two shots; about 5 received placebo; per-sample allocation not given. Sampling happened 63 days after the first vaccine or placebo injection.

This TCR derives from a person between 18 and 65 years old who received the Ad26.COV2.S COVID-19 vaccine or a placebo. Sequencing was performed on peripheral blood, taken in a trial of Ad26.COV2.S vaccine versus placebo. V gene TRBV19 combines with J gene TRBJ2-7; 8 positions agree with TRBD1. CDR3 nucleotide sequence: TGTGCCAGTAGTAGCCGGGACAGGATCTACGAGCAGTACTTC. Protein product: CASSSRDRIYEQYF.